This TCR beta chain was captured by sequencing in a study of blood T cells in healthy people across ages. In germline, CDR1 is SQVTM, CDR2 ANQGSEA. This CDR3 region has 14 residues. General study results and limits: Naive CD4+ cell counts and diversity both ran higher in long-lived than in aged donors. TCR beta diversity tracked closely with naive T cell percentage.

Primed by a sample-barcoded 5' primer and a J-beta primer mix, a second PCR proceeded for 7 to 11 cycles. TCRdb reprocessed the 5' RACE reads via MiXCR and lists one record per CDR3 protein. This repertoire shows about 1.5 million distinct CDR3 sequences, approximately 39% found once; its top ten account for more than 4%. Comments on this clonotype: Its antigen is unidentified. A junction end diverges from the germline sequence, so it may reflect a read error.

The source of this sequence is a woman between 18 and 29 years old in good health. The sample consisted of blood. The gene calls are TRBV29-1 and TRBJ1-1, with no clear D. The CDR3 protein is CSGGRTVMNIEAFF. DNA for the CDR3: TGCAGCGGTGGACGCACGGTAATGAACATTGAAGCTTTCTTT.